This T cell receptor (beta chain) derives from a study of shared clonotypes between healthy human individuals. About the study: Used for every donor were three CD4 naive, three CD4 memory, two CD8 naive and one CD8 memory plate. Study-wide results and limits: For naive CD4 cells, 5% to 6.5% of clonotypes were shared across a handful of donors.

Profiled with immunoSEQ multiplex PCR; TCRdb holds only in-frame clones, not every one. Of some 2.1 million clones listed, approximately 95% are singletons. CDR1 is MNHNY and CDR2 is SVGAGI in the germline V gene (reference sequence). The V end lost 2 bases, the J end lost 0 bases, and 7 bases lay between the germline ends. This CDR3 has 15 residues. Concerning this clone itself: Its antigen is still unknown. This same CDR3 is encoded by further DNA sequences in the sample.

This receptor was obtained from a man aged 18 to 35 in good health. The V gene is TRBV6-6, the J gene TRBJ1-4; maybe TRBD1 (6 bases). Sample: naive CD4+ T cells sorted from blood. Described subset: CD45RA+ positively selected. CDR3 amino acids: CASSYPGATNEKLFF. CDR3 DNA: TGTGCCAGCAGTTACCCAGGGGCAACTAATGAAAAACTGTTTTTT.